The next 4 T cell receptor beta chains were all read from a single sample in a study of OX40 agonist ivuxolimab in advanced cancers. Only in-frame clones appear in the TCRdb table, and some are missing; sequencing was by immunoSEQ multiplex PCR. The table shows some 18,000 clones, with 65% to 85% occurring only once. This sample comprised CD4+ or CD8+ T cells sorted from blood, obtained in a trial of the OX40 agonist ivuxolimab. These TCRs come from an adult with an advanced solid tumor such as melanoma, head and neck, liver or kidney cancer.

The CDR3 protein is CASSLEGISYEQYF. The CDR3 DNA is TGCGCCAGCAGCTTGGAGGGGATCTCCTACGAGCAGTACTTC. This sequence joins TRBV5-1 and TRBJ2-7, with D possibly TRBD1 on 5 matching bases. CDR1 is SGHRS and CDR2 is YFSETQ in the germline V gene. The CDR3 extends over 14 amino acids. Trimming pared 0 bases from V and 0 bases from J, leaving 7 bases between.

This chain connects TRBV9 to TRBJ1-4; 9 bases map to TRBD1. In germline, CDR1 is SGDLS, CDR2 YYNGEE. Trimming at V came to 4 bases and at J to 4 bases, leaving 5 bases not matched to a gene. This CDR3 spans 15 amino acids. CDR3 DNA: TGTGCCAGCAGCCCAGAGGGACAGGGTAATGAAAAACTGTTTTTT. Its protein is CASSPEGQGNEKLFF.

J is TRBJ2-7 and V is TRBV7-6; tentatively, D is TRBD1 (5 bases). Trimming took 5 bases from V and 7 from J, leaving 18 bases between them. The CDR3 has 14 residues. Germline CDR1 reads SGHVS; CDR2 reads FNYEAQ. CDR3 loop: CASSTEHPGSEQYF. CDR3 sequence (DNA): TGTGCCAGCAGCACCGAACACCCAGGGTCGGAGCAGTACTTC. The full variable domain, rest sourced from reference TRBV7-6 and TRBJ2-7, is GAGVSQSPRYKVTKRGQDVALRCDPISGHVSLYWYRQALGQGPEFLTYFNYEAQQDKSGLPNDRFSAERPEGSISTLTIQRTEQRDSAMYRCASSTEHPGSEQYFGPGTRLTVT.

The chain links TRBV28 to TRBJ2-1; TRBD2 aligns across 10 bases. V gave up 8 bases and J gave up 9 bases; unmatched junction bases: 13. Germline CDR1 MDHEN, CDR2 SYDVKM. The CDR3 is 15 amino acids. In DNA form, the CDR3 reads TGTGCCAGCGAGATTCCTAGCGGGAGCTCTGGTGAGCAGTTCTTC. Translating gives CASEIPSGSSGEQFF.